These 3 T cell receptor beta chains were sequenced from one sample in a study of blood T cell repertoires in COVID-19. Clones were read by immunoSEQ multiplex PCR, and TCRdb kept only the in-frame ones, dropping some. The sample consists of 270,000 or so clones, around 83% of them appearing once. Input material: PBMCs or T cells enriched from blood (not recorded which). The receptor source for this set is a woman between 50 and 59 years old who had been exposed to COVID-19.

The genes are TRBV7-2 and TRBJ2-7, with a tentative D call TRBD1 (6 bases). Trimming took off 0 bases at V and 3 bases at J, with 9 bases between the two ends. There are 14 residues in the CDR3. Per the germline V gene, CDR1 is SGHTA and CDR2 is FQGNSA. The CDR3 sequence is CASSLAAQGYEQYF. CDR3 sequence (DNA): TGTGCCAGCAGCTTAGCGGCACAGGGCTACGAGCAGTACTTC.

CDR3 sequence reads: CASSEFSQLVLSRGGRGYTF. Here the CDR3 DNA reads TGTGCCAGCAGTGAATTCTCCCAACTTGTCCTCTCTCGGGGGGGAAGGGGCTACACCTTC. The chain is built from TRBV6-1 and TRBJ1-2; D is possibly TRBD1 (5 bases). The CDR3 is 20 residues long. From germline, CDR1 is MNHNS and CDR2 SASEGT. The ends were cut back, 2 bases at V and 8 bases at J, with 33 bases in the middle.

The rearrangement uses TRBV4-1 and TRBJ2-2; D is undetermined. CDR3 size: 16 residues. CDR1 is MGHRA and CDR2 is YSYEKL in the germline V gene. V gave up 0 bases and J gave up 6 bases, with 14 bases separating them. The CDR3 loop is CASSQEPRKSSGELFF. The CDR3 bases are TGCGCCAGCAGCCAAGAGCCTAGAAAGTCGTCCGGGGAGCTGTTTTTT.